This entry lists 12 T cell receptor beta chains sequenced from one sample in a study of cytomegalovirus exposure and HLA in healthy donors. Both 60 Vbeta primers and 13 Jbeta primers went into the PCR. Some clones are missing from TCRdb's copy, which holds only in-frame ones; the method was immunoSEQ multiplex PCR. The repertoire holds around 140,000 clones, over 60% seen once, with approximately 6.5% in the top ten. Sequenced sample: PBMCs. The origin of the receptors is a woman between 55 and 75 years old in good health and CMV-seronegative.

The gene calls are TRBV19 and TRBJ2-4; D not certain. The CDR3 loop spans 14 amino acids. In germline, CDR1 is LNHDA, CDR2 SQIVND (reference sequence). Trimming left V 5 bases short and J 10 bases short, with 18 bases between. CDR3 sequence (DNA): TGTGCCAGTAGTGTTCAAAAAATGTCCGGTATTCAGTACTTC. It codes for CASSVQKMSGIQYF.

J is TRBJ2-1 and V is TRBV5-1, with D perhaps TRBD2 (6 bases). Germline-derived CDR1 and CDR2 are SGHRS and YFSETQ. This CDR3 is built from 16 residues. V was clipped by 9 bases and J by 6 bases, with 25 bases between them. This CDR3 is CATNNRASGPINEQFF. The CDR3 bases are TGCGCCACCAATAACCGGGCGAGCGGGCCCATCAATGAGCAGTTCTTC. Variable domain in full (rest from reference TRBV5-1 and TRBJ2-1): KAGVTQTPRYLIKTRGQQVTLSCSPISGHRSVSWYQQTPGQGLQFLFEYFSETQRNKGNFPGRFSGRQFSNSRSEMNVSTLELGDSALYLCATNNRASGPINEQFFGPGTRLTVL.

The chain couples TRBV25-1 to TRBJ2-1; 7 bases match TRBD1. The CDR3 totals 14 residues. The V gene's germline CDR1 is MGHDK and CDR2 SYGVNS. Trimming cost V 9 bases and J 7 bases; bases outside gene matches: 12. The CDR3 spells CASPQETGKNEQFF. The CDR3 nucleotides read TGTGCCAGTCCACAGGAGACAGGGAAAAATGAGCAGTTCTTC.

The rearrangement joins TRBV27 to TRBJ1-4, with 7 bases matching TRBD1. The CDR3 runs to 15 residues. V was clipped by 6 bases and J by 8 bases; unmatched bases: 12. Germline assignment: CDR1 MNHEY and CDR2 SMNVEV (reference sequence). In nucleotides, the CDR3 is TGTGCCAGCAGGGCCAGACAGGGCGCGTACGAAAAACTGTTTTTT. Its translation: CASRARQGAYEKLFF.

The V and J genes are TRBV29-1 and TRBJ2-7, with 8 positions matching TRBD2. The V gene's germline CDR1 is SQVTM and CDR2 ANQGSEA. The CDR3 is made up of 15 amino acids. Trimming removed 4 bases from V and 7 bases from J; junction bases left unmatched: 15. The CDR3 DNA follows: TGCAGCGTTGGCGACCCGGGGGGGAGTATGAGGGAGCAGTACTTC. Translating gives CSVGDPGGSMREQYF.

The CDR3 coding sequence is TGTGCCAGCAGCTCCAGGGCGGGGGGGCCGGGCACAGATACGCAGTATTTT. Its protein is CASSSRAGGPGTDTQYF. The chain couples TRBV7-2 to TRBJ2-3, with TRBD2 identical over 9 bases. Looked up from germline, CDR1 is SGHTA and CDR2 is FQGNSA. Losses at the gene ends were 4 bases for V and 1 base for J; bases not matched to a gene: 9. CDR3 length equals 17 residues.

The chain carries TRBV5-4 and TRBJ2-5; TRBD1 matches at 7 bases. The end of the DNA fits TRBJ2-7 better, so the J call may be wrong. Germline V lookup: CDR1 SGHNT, CDR2 YYREEE (reference sequence). The CDR3 totals 13 residues. The CDR3 sequence: CASSRRDSYEQYF. CDR3 in DNA: TGTGCCAGCAGCCGAAGGGACAGCTACGAGCAGTACTTC.

This clone was observed a handful of times. This chain joins TRBV27 and TRBJ2-7, with 8 positions matching TRBD1. V lost 3 bases to trimming and J lost 3 bases; unmatched junction nucleotides: 7. The germline CDR1 and CDR2 sequences are MNHEY and SMNVEV (reference sequence). The CDR3 extends over 15 amino acids. The CDR3 nucleotides read TGTGCCAGCAGTTTTCTGACAGGGGCAAACTACGAGCAGTACTTC. Translated: CASSFLTGANYEQYF.

The gene calls are TRBV19 and TRBJ1-2; a possible D gene is TRBD1 (5 bases). Germline loops: CDR1 LNHDA, CDR2 SQIVND (reference sequence). The V end was cut by 6 bases, the J end by 6 bases, with 17 bases between. This CDR3 has 14 residues. This chain's CDR3 is CASRPLVGGNGYTF. For the CDR3, the DNA is TGTGCCAGTAGACCCCTGGTCGGGGGGAATGGCTACACCTTC.

CDR3 in DNA: TGTGCCAGCAGTGAATCAGGGGTCAATCAGCCCCAGCATTTT. Translated: CASSESGVNQPQHF. The chain joins TRBV6-1 to TRBJ1-5, with D tentatively TRBD1 (6 bases). Germline CDR1 reads MNHNS; CDR2 reads SASEGT. V was shortened by 2 bases and J by 3 bases, with 8 bases between the two germline ends. The CDR3 runs to 14 residues.

The chain couples TRBV5-8 to TRBJ2-2, with D possibly TRBD1 on 5 matching bases. Germline V gene lookup returns CDR1 SGHTS and CDR2 YDEGEE. Trimming removed 9 bases from V and 4 bases from J, with 16 bases in between. The length of the CDR3 is 14 residues. For the CDR3, the DNA is TGTGCCACAAGGCAGGGCAGTTTCACCGGGGAGCTGTTTTTT. Its protein product is CATRQGSFTGELFF.

The rearrangement joins TRBV29-1 to TRBJ1-2; D call uncertain. Germline V lookup: CDR1 SQVTM, CDR2 ANQGSEA. Between the trimmed V and J ends, which lost 2 bases and 4 bases, there was a span of 5 bases. CDR3 size: 11 residues. CDR3 sequence reads: CSVEQIYGYTF. The CDR3 nucleotides are TGCAGCGTTGAACAGATCTATGGCTACACCTTC.